Given below is one T cell receptor (beta chain) in context. Reverse transcription of roughly 0.45 to 1 ug RNA was performed with random hexamers. Across 54 Vbeta and 13 Jbeta, immunoSEQ multiplex PCR amplified TCR beta CDR3. TCRdb itself ran the immunoSEQ multiplex PCR reads through MiXCR, one entry per CDR3 protein. The table shows approximately 190,000 distinct CDR3 sequences, with around 95% occurring only once. The source of the sample is a study of CD8 T cells in Susac syndrome. Germline V CDR1 and CDR2: SGHRS, YFSETQ. The CDR3 is 15 amino acids. Trimming stripped 0 bases from V and 5 bases from J, with 11 bases between.

The rearrangement joins TRBV5-1 to TRBJ2-2; D uncertain. This receptor was taken from a human donor with Susac syndrome. The specimen sequenced was CD4+ T cells from PBMCs. CDR3 coding DNA: TGCGCCAGCAGCTTGGAAGGGTTACTGACCGGGGAGCTGTTTTTT. This translates into CASSLEGLLTGELFF.